The source of this TCR beta chain is a study of somatic mutations in cytotoxic T cells in rheumatoid arthritis. Study-level information: Sorting by flow gave nearly 100% purity for some V beta antibody-stained T-cell populations, including V beta1+ cells sequenced for TCRB. Whole-study results and caveats: Healthy controls showed no age-related rise in CD8+ clonality, whereas rheumatoid arthritis patients did.

Trimming removed 0 bases from V and 1 base from J, with 6 bases in between. The CDR3 loop spans 14 amino acids. Per the germline V gene, CDR1 is MNHEY and CDR2 is SVGAGI. Women made up roughly 60% of the healthy controls, who were blood donors with a median age of approximately 54 years (range roughly 20-80). Worth noting for this clone: What it binds is unknown.

The repertoire was sequenced with immunoSEQ multiplex PCR; TCRdb's copy has only in-frame clones and lacks some. This table has about 33,000 clones, approximately 80% appearing once. Specimen: CD8+ T cells sorted from blood. V usage is TRBV6-5 and J usage is TRBJ2-5; D is uncertain. The clonotype originates from a man in his forties in good health. In nucleotides, the CDR3 is TGTGCCAGCAGTTACTCGGGGTCCCAAGAGACCCAGTACTTC. Its translation: CASSYSGSQETQYF.